This T cell receptor beta chain was recovered during a study of blood T cell repertoires in COVID-19. Across the study: Both acute and convalescent COVID-19 samples were obtained from the United States, Italy and Spain.

In the original processing: Estimation of nucleated cell counts relied on the amplification of reference gene primers. The data were produced by immunoSEQ multiplex PCR, yet TCRdb's version contains in-frame clones alone and is incomplete. V and J calls and clone size come straight from that table; D and trimming were deduced from the DNA. The data show 250,000 to 350,000 clones, around 90% seen once. About this clone itself: Within the sample, other DNA sequences also encode this same CDR3.

This TCR came from a woman in her late teens or twenties with acute COVID-19. Source material: PBMCs or T cells enriched from blood (not recorded which).

This chain's CDR3 is CASSPGTGDTEAFF. The CDR3 DNA is TGTGCCAGCAGCCCTGGGACGGGGGACACTGAAGCTTTCTTT. J is TRBJ1-1 and V is TRBV11-2; possibly TRBD1 for D (5 bases). Trimming removed 5 bases from V and 3 bases from J, with 13 bases in between. Germline CDR1 reads SGHAT; CDR2 reads FQNNGV. The CDR3 sequence is 14 residues long.